This T cell receptor (beta chain) was documented in a study of Graves' ophthalmopathy and Graves' hyperthyroidism. Study-wide points: In blood appeared most of the expanded thyroid clonotypes whose frequency exceeded 0.001.

RNA transcripts served as template for amplifying TCR beta CDR3 sequences. The workflow started with a first-round RT-PCR run with HTBI primers and then moved on to a second-round multiplex PCR. One entry per CDR3 protein, called by TCRdb with MiXCR from the multiplex PCR reads. The table includes around 590,000 distinct CDR3 sequences, about 35% detected once. The hyperthyroidism patients, aged 18 to 65, had been newly diagnosed, with under 2 months' duration. A diagnosis was made from clinical symptoms together with serum thyroxine, TRAb, thyroid ultrasound and orbital computed tomography. On this clonotype itself: The antigen remains undetermined.

The CDR3 runs 12 residues. CDR1 is SGHTA, CDR2 FQGNSA, per germline. V was cut by 6 bases and J by 10 bases, with 10 bases left in between. The sample consisted of peripheral blood or thyroid tissue (not recorded which). The receptor comes from an adult man with Graves' hyperthyroidism. This chain joins TRBV7-2 and TRBJ1-6, with D perhaps TRBD1 (5 bases). CDR3 sequence: CASRAGDSPLHF. The CDR3 DNA follows: TGTGCCAGCAGGGCTGGGGACTCACCCCTCCACTTT.